This TCR beta chain derives from a study of T cells in localized non-small cell lung cancer. Findings and limits, study-wide: Higher blood T cell density tracked longer overall survival. Adjacent uninvolved lung tissue had the highest T cell clonality, exceeding tumor. In adjacent lung, a median roughly 58 of the top 100 tumor clones were found. Without multi-region sequencing, intratumor heterogeneity could not be excluded.

Assay used: immunoSEQ multiplex PCR; TCRdb lists only in-frame clones, some missing. This table holds approximately 37,000 clones, more than 85% found once. This CDR3 comprises 14 residues. CDR1 MNHEY and CDR2 SVGAGI come from the germline V gene. V lost 4 bases, J lost 5 bases, and 14 bases lay in between. Regarding this clone: Its cognate antigen is unknown.

The clonotype was recovered from a man aged 18 to 49 with stage I lung adenocarcinoma. Here the sequenced sample was peripheral blood, taken before any cancer treatment. This chain uses TRBV6-5 with TRBJ1-2; possible D gene TRBD1, 6 bases. The CDR3 region is CASSLQGEGYGYTF. The DNA for the CDR3 is TGTGCCAGCAGTTTACAGGGTGAGGGGTATGGCTACACCTTC.